This T cell receptor beta chain was retrieved from a study of shared clonotypes between healthy human individuals. In germline, CDR1 is LNHDA, CDR2 SQIVND (reference sequence). The CDR3 sequence is 14 residues long. V was trimmed by 4 bases and J by 7 bases, leaving 16 bases between them. Data came from immunoSEQ multiplex PCR; TCRdb stores just in-frame clones and leaves some out. The sample consists of more than 1 million clones, 75% to 85% of them appearing once. This receptor was obtained from a man aged 18 to 30 in good health. Some clones in this sample may be carry-over from other donors' samples. V gene TRBV19 combines with J gene TRBJ1-2; D ambiguous. The sample comprised memory CD4+ T cells from PBMCs. Indicated subset: CD45RA-negative fraction. The CDR3 sequence is CASSNPAGRSGYTF. CDR3 in DNA: TGTGCCAGTAGTAACCCAGCGGGTAGGAGTGGCTACACCTTC.